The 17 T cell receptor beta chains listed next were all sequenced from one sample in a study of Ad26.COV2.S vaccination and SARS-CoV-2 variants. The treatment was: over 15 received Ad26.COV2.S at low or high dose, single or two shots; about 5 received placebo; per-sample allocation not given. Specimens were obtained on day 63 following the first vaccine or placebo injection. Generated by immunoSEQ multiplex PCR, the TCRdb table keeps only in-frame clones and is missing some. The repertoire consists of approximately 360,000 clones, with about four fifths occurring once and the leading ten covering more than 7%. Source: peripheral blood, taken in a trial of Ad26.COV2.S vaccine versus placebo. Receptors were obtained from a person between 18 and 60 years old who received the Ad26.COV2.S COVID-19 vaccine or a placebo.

CDR3: CASSQGADGGAYEQYF. CDR3 in DNA: TGCGCCAGCAGCCAAGGAGCAGACGGAGGGGCCTACGAGCAGTACTTC. The chain recombines TRBV4-1 with TRBJ2-7; possibly TRBD2 for D (6 bases). V lost 1 base and J lost 2, with 15 bases in between. Looked up from germline, CDR1 is MGHRA and CDR2 is YSYEKL. This CDR3 has 16 amino acids.

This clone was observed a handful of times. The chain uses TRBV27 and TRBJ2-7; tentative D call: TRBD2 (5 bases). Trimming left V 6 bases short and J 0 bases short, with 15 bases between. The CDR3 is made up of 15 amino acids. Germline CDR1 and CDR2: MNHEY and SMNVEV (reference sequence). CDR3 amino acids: CASSPGGGSSYEQYF. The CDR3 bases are TGTGCCAGCAGCCCCGGCGGAGGTAGCTCCTACGAGCAGTACTTC.

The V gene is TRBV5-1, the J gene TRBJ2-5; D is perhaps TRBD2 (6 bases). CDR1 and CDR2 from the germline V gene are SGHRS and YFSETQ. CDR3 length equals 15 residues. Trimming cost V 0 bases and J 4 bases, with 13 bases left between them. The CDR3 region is CASSLAGTLGETQYF. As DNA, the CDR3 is TGCGCCAGCAGCTTGGCCGGGACTCTAGGAGAGACCCAGTACTTC.

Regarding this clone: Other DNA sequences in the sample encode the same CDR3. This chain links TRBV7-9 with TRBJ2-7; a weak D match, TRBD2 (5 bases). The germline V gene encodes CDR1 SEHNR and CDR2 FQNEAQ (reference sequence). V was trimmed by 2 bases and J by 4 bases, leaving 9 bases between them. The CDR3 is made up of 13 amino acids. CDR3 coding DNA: TGTGCCAGCAGCTTACCGGGAAGTTACGAGCAGTACTTC. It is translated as CASSLPGSYEQYF.

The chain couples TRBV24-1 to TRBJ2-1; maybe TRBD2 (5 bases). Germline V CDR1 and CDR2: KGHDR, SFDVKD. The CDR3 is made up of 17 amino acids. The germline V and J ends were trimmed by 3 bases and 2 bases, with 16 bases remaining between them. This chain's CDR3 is CATSDTPLAGPYNEQFF. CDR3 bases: TGTGCCACCAGTGATACCCCCCTAGCAGGACCCTACAATGAGCAGTTCTTC.

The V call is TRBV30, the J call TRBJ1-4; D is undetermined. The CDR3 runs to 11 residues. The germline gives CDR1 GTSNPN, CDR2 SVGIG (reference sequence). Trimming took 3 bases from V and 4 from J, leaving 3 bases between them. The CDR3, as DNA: TGTGCCTGGAGGGGTAATGAAAAACTGTTTTTT. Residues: CAWRGNEKLFF.

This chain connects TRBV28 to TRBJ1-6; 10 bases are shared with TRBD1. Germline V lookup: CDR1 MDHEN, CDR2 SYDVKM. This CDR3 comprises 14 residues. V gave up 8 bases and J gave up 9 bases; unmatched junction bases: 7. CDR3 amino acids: CASGGQGSASPLHF. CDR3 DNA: TGTGCCAGCGGGGGACAGGGGTCCGCTTCACCCCTCCACTTT.

The CDR3 loop reads CASSVAPGTGELFF. CDR3 DNA: TGTGCCAGCAGCGTAGCTCCGGGGACCGGGGAGCTGTTTTTT. The chain has TRBV9 and TRBJ2-2, with D possibly being TRBD2 (5 bases). The V gene's germline CDR1 is SGDLS and CDR2 YYNGEE. V lost 0 bases to trimming and J lost 5 bases, with 8 bases between them. The CDR3 sequence is 14 residues long.

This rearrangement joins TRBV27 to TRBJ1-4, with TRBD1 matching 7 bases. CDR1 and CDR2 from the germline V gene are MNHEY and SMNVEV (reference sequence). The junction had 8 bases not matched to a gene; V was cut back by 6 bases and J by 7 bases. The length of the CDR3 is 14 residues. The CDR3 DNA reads TGTGCCAGCAGCTTGGCCGGACAGGCTGAAAAACTGTTTTTT. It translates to CASSLAGQAEKLFF.

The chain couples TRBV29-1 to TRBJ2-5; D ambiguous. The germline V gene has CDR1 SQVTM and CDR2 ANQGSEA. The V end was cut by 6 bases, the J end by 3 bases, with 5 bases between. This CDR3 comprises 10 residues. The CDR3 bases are TGCAGCGTGAGTGAAGAGACCCAGTACTTC. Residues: CSVSEETQYF.

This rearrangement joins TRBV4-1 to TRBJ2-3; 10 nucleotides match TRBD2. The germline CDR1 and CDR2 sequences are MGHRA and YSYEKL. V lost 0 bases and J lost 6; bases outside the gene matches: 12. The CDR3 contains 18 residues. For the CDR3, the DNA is TGCGCCAGCAGCCAAGATGGGGCTAGCGGGAGTGTTTCGGATACGCAGTATTTT. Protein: CASSQDGASGSVSDTQYF.

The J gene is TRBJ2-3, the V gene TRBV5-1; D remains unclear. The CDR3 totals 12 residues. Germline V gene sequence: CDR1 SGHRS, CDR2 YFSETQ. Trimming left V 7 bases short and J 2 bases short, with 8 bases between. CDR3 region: CASALDTDTQYF. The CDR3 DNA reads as TGCGCCAGCGCCCTGGACACAGATACGCAGTATTTT.

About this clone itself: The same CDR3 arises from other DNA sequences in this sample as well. Here the CDR3 reads CASSLQGYGYTF. CDR3 DNA: TGTGCCAGCAGCCTACAGGGTTACGGCTACACCTTC. The genes are TRBV7-2 and TRBJ1-2, with a tentative D call TRBD1 (6 bases). Per the germline V gene, CDR1 is SGHTA and CDR2 is FQGNSA. CDR3 length: 12 amino acids. Trimming removed 5 bases from V and 8 bases from J, with 12 bases in between. The whole variable domain, filled in from reference TRBV7-2 and TRBJ1-2, reads GAGVSQSPSNKVTEKGKDVELRCDPISGHTALYWYRQSLGQGLEFLIYFQGNSAPDKSGLPSDRFSAERTGGSVSTLTIQRTQQEDSAVYLCASSLQGYGYTFGSGTRLTVV.

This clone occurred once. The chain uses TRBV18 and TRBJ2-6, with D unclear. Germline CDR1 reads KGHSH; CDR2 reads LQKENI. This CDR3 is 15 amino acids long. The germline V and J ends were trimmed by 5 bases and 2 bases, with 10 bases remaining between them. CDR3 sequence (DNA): TGTGCCAGCTCAGACCTCAAGGCTGGGGCCAACGTCCTGACTTTC. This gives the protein CASSDLKAGANVLTF.

CDR3 sequence (DNA): TGTGCCAGCAGAGGACAGCCCGGTAGAGACACAGATACGCAGTATTTT. Protein sequence: CASRGQPGRDTDTQYF. The chain combines TRBV13 with TRBJ2-3; TRBD1 is a possible D gene (6 bases). The CDR3 sequence is 16 residues long. Trimming took 6 bases from V and 2 from J, leaving 18 bases between them. Looked up from germline, CDR1 is PRHDT and CDR2 is FYEKMQ (reference sequence).

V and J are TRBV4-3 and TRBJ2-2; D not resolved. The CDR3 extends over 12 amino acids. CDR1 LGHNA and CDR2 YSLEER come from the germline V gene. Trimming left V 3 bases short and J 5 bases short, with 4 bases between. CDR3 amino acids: CASSHLTGELFF. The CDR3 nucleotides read TGCGCCAGCAGCCATTTAACCGGGGAGCTGTTTTTT.

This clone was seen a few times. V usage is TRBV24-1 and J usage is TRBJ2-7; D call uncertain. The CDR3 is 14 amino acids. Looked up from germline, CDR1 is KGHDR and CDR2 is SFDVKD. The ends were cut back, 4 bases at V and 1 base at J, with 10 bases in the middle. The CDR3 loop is CATSDPVQSYEQYF. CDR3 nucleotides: TGTGCCACCAGTGACCCGGTCCAGTCCTACGAGCAGTACTTC.